The 10 T cell receptor beta chains below all came from one sample that was sequenced in a study of cytomegalovirus exposure and HLA in healthy donors. 60 Vbeta and 13 Jbeta primers were used in PCR. Sequencing was performed with immunoSEQ multiplex PCR; in TCRdb, only in-frame clones are kept and a portion is missing. Among 70,000 to 80,000 clones listed, about four fifths were seen once. The sequenced sample was PBMCs. These receptors originate from a man aged 18 to 29 in good health and CMV-seronegative.

As concerns this clone: The same CDR3 arises from other DNA sequences in this sample as well. The chain employs TRBV2 and TRBJ2-7; D possibly corresponds to TRBD2 (6 bases). CDR1 SNHLY and CDR2 FYNNEI come from the germline V gene. This CDR3 has 13 amino acids. The V end lost 5 bases, the J end lost 6 bases, and 14 bases lay between the germline ends. CDR3 DNA sequence: TGTGCCAGCAGTACGGGTACCGGGGGCGAGCAGTACTTC. As protein: CASSTGTGGEQYF. Full variable domain (missing parts from reference TRBV2 and TRBJ2-7): EPEVTQTPSHQVTQMGQEVILRCVPISNHLYFYWYRQILGQKVEFLVSFYNNEISEKSEIFDDQFSVERPDGSNFTLKIRSTKLEDSAMYFCASSTGTGGEQYFGPGTRLTVT.

This chain joins TRBV28 and TRBJ2-5; possible D gene TRBD2, 5 bases. Trimming took 5 bases from V and 6 from J, leaving 16 bases between them. The germline V gene encodes CDR1 MDHEN and CDR2 SYDVKM. This CDR3 contains 14 residues. The chain's CDR3 is CASSIRTGWKTQYF. CDR3 DNA sequence: TGTGCCAGCAGTATCAGGACTGGGTGGAAGACCCAGTACTTC. The full variable domain, rest sourced from reference TRBV28 and TRBJ2-5, is DVKVTQSSRYLVKRTGEKVFLECVQDMDHENMFWYRQDPGLGLRLIYFSYDVKMKEKGDIPEGYSVSREKKERFSLILESASTNQTSMYLCASSIRTGWKTQYFGPGTRLLVL.

The rearrangement joins TRBV20-1 to TRBJ1-4; D uncertain. The germline CDR1 and CDR2 sequences are DFQATT and SNEGSKA (reference sequence). V gave up 6 bases and J gave up 16 bases, with 9 bases separating them. This CDR3 has 8 amino acids. The DNA for the CDR3 is TGCAGTGCCCGTGCGGGGTTTTTT. Its translation is CSARAGFF.

This clone was recorded only once. The chain joins TRBV6-1 to TRBJ2-2, with D possibly TRBD1 on 6 matching bases. CDR1 is MNHNS and CDR2 is SASEGT in the germline V gene. This CDR3 spans 15 amino acids. V lost 2 bases and J 5 bases, leaving 12 bases between the germline ends. The CDR3 here is CASSERTVGTGELFF. The CDR3, as DNA: TGTGCCAGCAGTGAAAGGACAGTTGGTACCGGGGAGCTGTTTTTT.

The table lists this clone with a few counts. The chain couples TRBV6-1 to TRBJ1-1; TRBD1 agrees at 7 bases. The germline gives CDR1 MNHNS, CDR2 SASEGT. There are 16 residues in the CDR3. V lost 2 bases to trimming and J lost 5 bases; unmatched junction nucleotides: 11. Here the CDR3 reads CASSELRGGLGTEAFF. CDR3 nucleotides: TGTGCCAGCAGTGAATTGAGAGGGGGCCTAGGTACTGAAGCTTTCTTT.

V is TRBV6-1 and J is TRBJ2-3; 11 bases are a match to TRBD2. V shed 7 bases, J shed 1 base, and the junction held 4 bases outside the gene matches. CDR1 and CDR2 from the germline V gene are MNHNS and SASEGT. This CDR3 region has 15 residues. Here the CDR3 reads CASNLLAGGTDTQYF. The CDR3 region has the DNA TGTGCCAGCAACTTACTAGCGGGGGGCACAGATACGCAGTATTTT.

The chain is built from TRBV7-2 and TRBJ1-4, with unresolved D. V lost 1 base and J 8 bases, leaving 8 bases between the germline ends. The CDR3 spans 13 residues. Per germline, CDR1 SGHTA and CDR2 FQGNSA. The chain's CDR3 is CASSLGEWEKLFF. CDR3 sequence (DNA): TGTGCCAGCAGCTTAGGGGAGTGGGAAAAACTGTTTTTT.

V is TRBV28 and J is TRBJ1-5; D unresolved. CDR3 size: 18 residues. The ends were cut back, 5 bases at V and 0 bases at J, with 20 bases in the middle. Germline values: CDR1 MDHEN, CDR2 SYDVKM. CDR3 DNA sequence: TGTGCCAGCAGTATACCCCGACGGGAAAGATATAGCAATCAGCCCCAGCATTTT. Translating it yields CASSIPRRERYSNQPQHF.

CDR3 region: CASSPGLAYEQFF. CDR3 sequence (DNA): TGTGCCAGTTCCCCGGGACTAGCATATGAGCAGTTCTTC. V usage is TRBV19 and J usage is TRBJ2-1; 9 bases are shared with TRBD2. V shed 8 bases and J 8 bases; nucleotides not matched to a gene: 7. CDR3 size: 13 residues. Germline V lookup: CDR1 LNHDA, CDR2 SQIVND (reference sequence).

This chain joins TRBV7-2 and TRBJ1-2; 11 nucleotides line up with TRBD1. There are 16 residues in the CDR3. The junction had 8 bases not matched to a gene; V was cut back by 1 base and J by 7 bases. The V gene's germline CDR1 is SGHTA and CDR2 FQGNSA. CDR3 in DNA: TGTGCCAGCAGCTTAGGCCGGCGGGACAGGGGGGTTGGCTACACCTTC. Its translation is CASSLGRRDRGVGYTF.